The 22 T cell receptor beta chains below come from one sample, sequenced in a study of T cells in Graves' hyperthyroidism and ophthalmopathy. TCR beta CDR3 regions were amplified from RNA transcripts. HTBI primers were employed in a first-round RT-PCR of the TCR CDR3. In TCRdb, the multiplex PCR reads were re-called with MiXCR into one record per CDR3 protein. The sample holds around 490,000 distinct CDR3 sequences, just under 20% seen once. The specimen sequenced was blood. These receptors were collected from a man aged 35 to 55 with Graves' ophthalmopathy.

In its sample, this clonotype was seen many times. This chain connects TRBV28 to TRBJ1-1, with D unclear. V dropped 1 base and J dropped 7 bases, with 13 bases sitting between them. Germline V gene lookup returns CDR1 MDHEN and CDR2 SYDVKM. This CDR3 region has 14 residues. CDR3 sequence: CASSLLGGSIEAFF. DNA of the CDR3: TGTGCCAGCAGTTTATTGGGAGGTTCCATTGAAGCTTTCTTT.

The V call is TRBV11-2, the J call TRBJ2-5; 8 bases fit TRBD2. Germline CDR1 and CDR2: SGHAT and FQNNGV. With V trimmed by 7 bases and J by 5 bases, 9 bases remained unmatched. This CDR3 is 14 amino acids long. The CDR3 DNA follows: TGTGCCAGCAACATCGGGGGGGGGGGGGAGACCCAGTACTTC. It specifies CASNIGGGGETQYF.

This clonotype was seen many times. The rearrangement joins TRBV7-8 to TRBJ2-3; 9 bases are shared with TRBD1. Germline CDR1 is SGHVS and CDR2 is FQNEAQ. V lost 0 bases to trimming and J lost 1 base; unmatched junction nucleotides: 2. The CDR3 sequence is 16 residues long. The chain's CDR3 is CASSLARTGGTDTQYF. CDR3 DNA: TGTGCCAGCAGCTTAGCGCGGACAGGGGGCACAGATACGCAGTATTTT.

The rearrangement joins TRBV7-2 to TRBJ1-4; D uncertain. CDR3 length equals 12 residues. Germline V gives CDR1 SGHTA, CDR2 FQGNSA. V gave up 5 bases and J gave up 4 bases, with 5 bases separating them. CDR3 protein: CASSQGNEKLFF. Here the CDR3 DNA reads TGTGCCAGCAGCCAAGGTAATGAAAAACTGTTTTTT.

CDR3 coding DNA: TGTGCCAGCAGCTTCTCACCTAGCGCAGATACGCAGTATTTT. Translating it yields CASSFSPSADTQYF. This chain uses TRBV11-2 with TRBJ2-3; tentatively, D is TRBD2 (6 bases). Germline CDR1 and CDR2: SGHAT and FQNNGV. CDR3 length equals 14 residues. Trimming shortened V by 3 bases and J by 4 bases, and 11 bases separated the two germline ends. The variable domain in full, with the rest retrieved from reference TRBV11-2 and TRBJ2-3, is EAGVAQSPRYKIIEKRQSVAFWCNPISGHATLYWYQQILGQGPKLLIQFQNNGVVDDSQLPKDRFSAERLKGVDSTLKIQPAKLEDSAVYLCASSFSPSADTQYFGPGTRLTVL.

This clonotype was detected ten times or more. This chain joins TRBV7-8 and TRBJ2-5, with a possible D match to TRBD2 (6 bases). The CDR3 covers 13 residues. The V and J ends lost 9 bases and 4 bases respectively, with 15 bases between them. Germline V lookup: CDR1 SGHVS, CDR2 FQNEAQ. This CDR3 reads CASGGGGGETQYF. As DNA, the CDR3 is TGTGCCAGTGGGGGAGGTGGTGGAGAGACCCAGTACTTC.

This clonotype showed up just a few times. The chain is built from TRBV7-8 and TRBJ1-5; perhaps TRBD1 as D (6 bases). Per the germline V gene, CDR1 is SGHVS and CDR2 is FQNEAQ. The V gene lost 3 bases and the J gene lost 3 bases, with 15 bases spanning the gap. CDR3 size: 16 residues. This CDR3 reads CASSLWGQGINQPQHF. The CDR3, as DNA: TGTGCCAGCAGCTTGTGGGGGCAGGGCATCAATCAGCCCCAGCATTTT. Complete variable domain (other parts from reference TRBV7-8 and TRBJ1-5): GAGVSQSPRYKVAKRGQDVALRCDPISGHVSLFWYQQALGQGPEFLTYFQNEAQLDKSGLPSDRFFAERPEGSVSTLKIQRTQQEDSAVYLCASSLWGQGINQPQHFGDGTRLSIL.

This clonotype appeared many times. V is TRBV12-3 or TRBV12-4 and J is TRBJ1-1, with D uncertain. CDR3 size: 14 residues. Deletions cut 5 bases from V and 0 bases from J, with 10 bases between. As DNA, the CDR3 is TGTGCCAGCAGTAAGGACGCCGTGAACACTGAAGCTTTCTTT. This translates into CASSKDAVNTEAFF.

This clonotype was seen at least ten times. The chain uses TRBV20-1 and TRBJ2-3; D perhaps matches TRBD2 (5 bases). CDR3 length: 13 amino acids. CDR1 is DFQATT and CDR2 is SNEGSKA in the germline V gene (reference sequence). Trimming stripped 6 bases from V and 3 bases from J, with 13 bases between. CDR3 amino acids: CSASEPGTDTQYF. In nucleotides, the CDR3 is TGCAGTGCATCCGAACCGGGGACAGATACGCAGTATTTT.

This clonotype was picked up many times. The CDR3 DNA sequence: TGTGCCAGCAGCTCCGCCGGGGGGAGGGGGCGCACAGATACGCAGTATTTT. It codes for CASSSAGGRGRTDTQYF. The chain is built from TRBV11-2 and TRBJ2-3; D possibly uses TRBD1 or TRBD2 (7 bases each). Germline loops: CDR1 SGHAT, CDR2 FQNNGV. Trimming removed 4 bases from V and 1 base from J, with 18 bases in between. This CDR3 spans 17 amino acids.

This clonotype was seen repeatedly, ten times or more. The V gene is TRBV12-3 or TRBV12-4, the J gene TRBJ1-1, with D uncertain. V lost 5 bases to trimming and J lost 3 bases, with 7 bases between them. The CDR3 covers 12 residues. CDR3 coding DNA: TGTGCCAGCAGTACCTGGGACACTGAAGCTTTCTTT. Translating gives CASSTWDTEAFF.

The rearrangement links TRBV20-1 to TRBJ1-1, with D maybe TRBD1 (5 bases). The CDR3 length is 17 residues. Germline V gene lookup returns CDR1 DFQATT and CDR2 SNEGSKA (reference sequence). V lost 3 bases and J lost 3, with 23 bases in between. The CDR3 here is CSASISAGSVVHTEAFF. The CDR3 bases are TGCAGTGCTAGTATCTCGGCAGGGAGTGTAGTGCACACTGAAGCTTTCTTT.

This chain uses TRBV20-1 with TRBJ1-4; D is undetermined. This CDR3 spans 13 amino acids. In germline, CDR1 is DFQATT, CDR2 SNEGSKA (reference sequence). V was cut by 0 bases and J by 8 bases, with 10 bases left in between. Here the CDR3 reads CSARDSGGEKLFF. In DNA, the CDR3 is TGCAGTGCTAGAGATTCTGGTGGGGAAAAACTGTTTTTT.

This clonotype was found a few times. The rearrangement joins TRBV29-1 to TRBJ1-6, with D tentatively TRBD1 (6 bases). This CDR3 has 13 amino acids. V lost 4 bases to trimming and J lost 7 bases, with 11 bases between them. Germline-derived CDR1 and CDR2 are SQVTM and ANQGSEA. CDR3: CSVGQGPNSPLHF. CDR3 nucleotide sequence: TGCAGCGTTGGTCAGGGGCCCAATTCACCCCTCCACTTT.

The chain joins TRBV7-9 to TRBJ2-1; D remains unclear. This CDR3 region has 13 residues. V was pared by 4 bases and J by 4 bases, with 8 bases between. Germline lookup yields CDR1 SEHNR and CDR2 FQNEAQ (reference sequence). CDR3 protein: CASSYPPYNEQFF. The CDR3, as DNA: TGTGCCAGCAGCTACCCTCCGTACAATGAGCAGTTCTTC.

This clonotype was seen more than once but under ten times. The chain is built from TRBV10-3 and TRBJ2-3; the D is unclear. CDR3 length: 14 amino acids. In germline, CDR1 is ENHRY, CDR2 SYGVKD. The V end lost 0 bases, the J end lost 5 bases, and 9 bases lay between the germline ends. CDR3 DNA sequence: TGTGCCATCAGTGAGTCGTTTCTGGGAGATACGCAGTATTTT. This codes for CAISESFLGDTQYF.

This clonotype came up many times. The chain couples TRBV6-1 to TRBJ2-3; 12 nucleotides agree with TRBD2. The CDR3 length is 19 residues. The germline V gene has CDR1 MNHNS and CDR2 SASEGT. With 0 bases clipped from V and 3 bases from J, the junction kept 10 bases outside the gene matches. The CDR3 coding sequence is TGTGCCAGCAGTGAAGCGCTGTGGGTTCTAGCGGGAGGGACAGATACGCAGTATTTT. Translating it yields CASSEALWVLAGGTDTQYF.

This clonotype was counted only a few times. The J gene is TRBJ2-2, the V gene TRBV29-1; 7 bases are a match to TRBD1. The junction had 3 bases not matched to a gene; V was cut back by 7 bases and J by 1 base. The length of the CDR3 is 13 residues. The germline V gene encodes CDR1 SQVTM and CDR2 ANQGSEA. CDR3 residues: CSAGGRNTGELFF. Written as DNA, the CDR3 is TGCAGCGCAGGGGGTCGGAACACCGGGGAGCTGTTTTTT.

V gene TRBV6-1 combines with J gene TRBJ2-1; D uncertain. Looked up from germline, CDR1 is MNHNS and CDR2 is SASEGT. CDR3 length: 15 residues. The germline V and J ends were trimmed by 5 bases and 7 bases, with 18 bases remaining between them. The CDR3 here is CASSSHAPYYNEQFF. The CDR3 DNA sequence: TGTGCCAGCAGTTCCCACGCGCCCTACTATAATGAGCAGTTCTTC.

This clonotype appeared a few times. The V gene is TRBV7-8, the J gene TRBJ2-7, with 8 bases aligning to TRBD1. This CDR3 has 13 residues. Germline assignment: CDR1 SGHVS and CDR2 FQNEAQ. V was clipped by 5 bases and J by 7 bases; unmatched bases: 7. Here the CDR3 reads CASSRRQGWEQYF. CDR3 sequence (DNA): TGTGCCAGCAGCCGTCGACAGGGGTGGGAGCAGTACTTC.

In this sample, this clonotype turned up many times. The chain recombines TRBV20-1 with TRBJ1-1; D is unresolved. CDR1 DFQATT and CDR2 SNEGSKA come from the germline V gene (reference sequence). The CDR3 consists of 14 residues. V was shortened by 5 bases and J by 1 base, with 14 bases between the two germline ends. This CDR3 reads CSAQPFQTNTEAFF. DNA for the CDR3: TGCAGTGCTCAACCATTCCAGACGAACACTGAAGCTTTCTTT.

This chain connects TRBV6-2 or TRBV6-3 to TRBJ1-1, with 8 positions matching TRBD1. Germline trimming cut 5 bases from V and 1 base from J; bases unmatched to any gene: 9. The length of the CDR3 is 16 residues. Germline values: CDR1 MNHEY, CDR2 SVGEGT. The CDR3 spells CASSAFLQGGNTEAFF. CDR3 nucleotides: TGTGCCAGCAGTGCCTTTCTACAGGGGGGGAACACTGAAGCTTTCTTT.